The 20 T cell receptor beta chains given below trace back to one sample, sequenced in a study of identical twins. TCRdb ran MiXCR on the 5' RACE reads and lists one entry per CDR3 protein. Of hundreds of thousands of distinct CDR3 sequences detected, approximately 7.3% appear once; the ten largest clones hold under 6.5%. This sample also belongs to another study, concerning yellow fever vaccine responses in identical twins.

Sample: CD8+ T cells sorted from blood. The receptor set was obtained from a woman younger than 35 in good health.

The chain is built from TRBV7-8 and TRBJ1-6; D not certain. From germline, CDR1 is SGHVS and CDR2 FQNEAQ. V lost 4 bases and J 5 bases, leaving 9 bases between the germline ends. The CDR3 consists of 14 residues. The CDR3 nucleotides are TGTGCCAGCAGCTCAGAGAGGGATAATTCACCCCTCCACTTT. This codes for CASSSERDNSPLHF.

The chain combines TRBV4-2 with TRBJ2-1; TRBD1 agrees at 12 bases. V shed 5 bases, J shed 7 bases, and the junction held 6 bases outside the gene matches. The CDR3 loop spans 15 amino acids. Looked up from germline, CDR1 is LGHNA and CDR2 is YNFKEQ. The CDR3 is CASSNRDRGRNEQFF. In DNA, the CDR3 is TGTGCCAGCAGCAACCGGGACAGGGGGCGAAATGAGCAGTTCTTC.

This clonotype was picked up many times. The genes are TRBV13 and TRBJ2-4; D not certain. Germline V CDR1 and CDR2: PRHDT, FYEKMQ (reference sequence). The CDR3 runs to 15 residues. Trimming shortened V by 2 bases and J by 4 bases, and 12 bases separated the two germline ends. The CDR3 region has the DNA TGTGCCAGCAGCTTATGGCTACAACCGAAAAACATTCAGTACTTC. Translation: CASSLWLQPKNIQYF.

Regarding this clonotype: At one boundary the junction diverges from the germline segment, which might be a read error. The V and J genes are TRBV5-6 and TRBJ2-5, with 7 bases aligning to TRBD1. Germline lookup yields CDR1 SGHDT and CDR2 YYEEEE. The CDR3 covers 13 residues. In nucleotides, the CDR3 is TGTGCCATCAGCGACAGGGTCCAAGAGACCCAGTACTTC. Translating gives CAISDRVQETQYF.

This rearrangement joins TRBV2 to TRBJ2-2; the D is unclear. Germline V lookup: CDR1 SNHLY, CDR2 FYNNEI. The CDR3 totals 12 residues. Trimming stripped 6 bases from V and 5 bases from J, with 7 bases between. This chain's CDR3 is CASRQKTGELFF. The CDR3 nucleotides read TGTGCCAGCAGGCAAAAGACCGGGGAGCTGTTTTTT.

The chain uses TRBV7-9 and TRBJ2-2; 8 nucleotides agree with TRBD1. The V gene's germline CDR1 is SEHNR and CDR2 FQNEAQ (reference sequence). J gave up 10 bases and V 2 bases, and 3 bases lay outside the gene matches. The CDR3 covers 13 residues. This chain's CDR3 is CASSLQGAEELFF. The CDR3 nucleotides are TGTGCCAGCAGCTTACAGGGGGCCGAGGAGCTGTTTTTT.

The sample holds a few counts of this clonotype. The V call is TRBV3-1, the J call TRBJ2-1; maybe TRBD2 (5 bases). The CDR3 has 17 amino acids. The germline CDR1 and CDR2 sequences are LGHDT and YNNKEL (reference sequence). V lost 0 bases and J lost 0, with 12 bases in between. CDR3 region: CASSQESEGSSYNEQFF. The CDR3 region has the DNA TGTGCCAGCAGCCAAGAGTCTGAGGGTAGCTCCTACAATGAGCAGTTCTTC.

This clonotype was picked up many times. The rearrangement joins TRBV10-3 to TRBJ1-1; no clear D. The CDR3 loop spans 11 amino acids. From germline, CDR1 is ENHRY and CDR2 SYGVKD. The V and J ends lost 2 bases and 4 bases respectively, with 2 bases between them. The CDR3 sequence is CAISETTEAFF. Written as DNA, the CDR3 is TGTGCCATCAGTGAGACCACTGAAGCTTTCTTT.

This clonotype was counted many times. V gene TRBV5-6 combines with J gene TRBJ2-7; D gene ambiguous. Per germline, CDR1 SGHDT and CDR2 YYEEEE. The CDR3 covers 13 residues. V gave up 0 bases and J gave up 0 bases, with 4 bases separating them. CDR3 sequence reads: CASSLGYSYEQYF. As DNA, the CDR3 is TGTGCCAGCAGCTTGGGATACTCCTACGAGCAGTACTTC.

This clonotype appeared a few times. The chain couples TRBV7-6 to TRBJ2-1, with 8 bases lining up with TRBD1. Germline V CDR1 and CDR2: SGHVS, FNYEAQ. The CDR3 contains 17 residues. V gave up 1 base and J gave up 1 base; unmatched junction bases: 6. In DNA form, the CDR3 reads TGTGCCAGCAGCTTAGAGACAGGGGAGATATCCTACAATGAGCAGTTCTTC. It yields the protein CASSLETGEISYNEQFF.

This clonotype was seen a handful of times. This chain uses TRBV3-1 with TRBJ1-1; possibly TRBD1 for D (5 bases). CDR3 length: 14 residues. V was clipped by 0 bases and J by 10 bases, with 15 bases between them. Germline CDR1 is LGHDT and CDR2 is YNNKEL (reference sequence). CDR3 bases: TGTGCCAGCAGCCAAGATCGGAGGGGAGCTGGAGCTTTCTTT. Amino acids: CASSQDRRGAGAFF.

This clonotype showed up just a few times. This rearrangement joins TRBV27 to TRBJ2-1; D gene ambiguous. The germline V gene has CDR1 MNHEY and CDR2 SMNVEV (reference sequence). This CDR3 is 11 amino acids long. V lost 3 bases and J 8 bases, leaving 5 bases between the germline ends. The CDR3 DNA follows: TGTGCCAGCAGTTTTTTCGATGAGCAGTTCTTC. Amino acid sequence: CASSFFDEQFF.

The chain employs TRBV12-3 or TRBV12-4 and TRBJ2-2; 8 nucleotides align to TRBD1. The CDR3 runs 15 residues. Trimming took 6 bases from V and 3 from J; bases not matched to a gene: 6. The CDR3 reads CASSLSTGDTGELFF. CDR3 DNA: TGTGCCAGCAGCCTATCGACAGGGGACACCGGGGAGCTGTTTTTT.

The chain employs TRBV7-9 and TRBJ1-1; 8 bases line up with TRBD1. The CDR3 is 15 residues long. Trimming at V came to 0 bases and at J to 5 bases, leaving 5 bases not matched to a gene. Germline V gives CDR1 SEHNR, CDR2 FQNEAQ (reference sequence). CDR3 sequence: CASSLAQGAETEAFF. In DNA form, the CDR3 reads TGTGCCAGCAGCTTAGCGCAGGGGGCGGAAACTGAAGCTTTCTTT.

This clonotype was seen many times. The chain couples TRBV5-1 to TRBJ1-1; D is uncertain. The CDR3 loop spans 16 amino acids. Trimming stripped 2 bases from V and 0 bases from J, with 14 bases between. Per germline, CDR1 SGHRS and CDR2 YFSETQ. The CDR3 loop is CASSLWRRRMNTEAFF. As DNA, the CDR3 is TGCGCCAGCAGCTTATGGAGGCGGCGAATGAACACTGAAGCTTTCTTT.

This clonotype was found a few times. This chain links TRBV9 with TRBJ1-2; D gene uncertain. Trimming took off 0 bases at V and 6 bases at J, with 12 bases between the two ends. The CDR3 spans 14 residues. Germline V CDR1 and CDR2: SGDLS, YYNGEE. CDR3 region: CASSVAQRGDGYTF. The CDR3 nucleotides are TGTGCCAGCAGCGTAGCTCAACGCGGAGATGGCTACACCTTC.

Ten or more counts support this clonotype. The CDR3 here is CATSLGRGEQFF. The DNA for the CDR3 is TGTGCCACCAGTTTGGGCAGGGGTGAGCAGTTCTTC. This chain connects TRBV24-1 to TRBJ2-1; D might be TRBD1 (6 bases). V gave up 6 bases and J gave up 9 bases, with 11 bases separating them. This CDR3 contains 12 residues. Per germline, CDR1 KGHDR and CDR2 SFDVKD.

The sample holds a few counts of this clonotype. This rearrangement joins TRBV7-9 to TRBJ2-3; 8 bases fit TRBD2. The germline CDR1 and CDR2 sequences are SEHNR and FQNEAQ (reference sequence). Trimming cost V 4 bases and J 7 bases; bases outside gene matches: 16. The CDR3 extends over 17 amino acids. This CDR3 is CASSSESSGHRLNTQYF. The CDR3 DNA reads TGTGCCAGCAGCTCGGAATCTAGCGGGCACCGACTAAATACGCAGTATTTT. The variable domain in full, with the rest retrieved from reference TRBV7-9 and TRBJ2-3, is DTGVSQNPRHKITKRGQNVTFRCDPISEHNRLYWYRQTLGQGPEFLTYFQNEAQLEKSRLLSDRFSAERPKGSFSTLEIQRTEQGDSAMYLCASSSESSGHRLNTQYFGPGTRLTVL.

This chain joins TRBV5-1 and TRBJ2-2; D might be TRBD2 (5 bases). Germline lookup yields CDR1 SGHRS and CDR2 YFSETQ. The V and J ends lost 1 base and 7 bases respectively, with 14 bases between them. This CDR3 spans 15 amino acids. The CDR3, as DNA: TGCGCCAGCAGCTTGTGGCTAGACCGGGGCGGGGAGCTGTTTTTT. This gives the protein CASSLWLDRGGELFF.

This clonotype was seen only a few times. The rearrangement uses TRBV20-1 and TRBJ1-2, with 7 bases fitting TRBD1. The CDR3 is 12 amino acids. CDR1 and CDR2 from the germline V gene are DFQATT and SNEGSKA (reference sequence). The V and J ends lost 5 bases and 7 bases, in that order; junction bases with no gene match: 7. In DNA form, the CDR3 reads TGCAGTGCTTGGCAGGGGGGTGCTGGCTACACCTTC. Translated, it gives CSAWQGGAGYTF.